This T cell receptor (beta chain) was sequenced for a study of identical twins. Study-level findings and limits: The analysis was cross-sectional rather than longitudinal within donors. Beta out-of-frame twin sharing showed a weaker excess.

This clonotype was seen many times. No antigen is known for it. Each CDR3 protein gets one entry after TCRdb re-called the 5' RACE reads with MiXCR. Among about 790,000 distinct CDR3 sequences listed, roughly 18% were seen once. V dropped 6 bases and J dropped 3 bases, with 9 bases sitting between them. Germline-derived CDR1 and CDR2 are ENHRY and SYGVKD. The CDR3 runs to 12 residues. Separately, the same data were catalogued under a study of T cells expressing NK-cell markers. That work adds: Sorting in several experiments was restricted by an anti-gamma-delta TCR antibody to alpha-beta TCR T cells.

The sequence was obtained from a woman under 30 in good health. The chain recombines TRBV10-3 with TRBJ2-7; TRBD2 is a possible D gene (5 bases). The sample comprised PBMCs. The CDR3 DNA is TGTGCCATCAGGGGAGATAGCTACGAGCAGTACTTC. Amino acid sequence: CAIRGDSYEQYF.